This entry describes one T cell receptor beta chain. Its antigen is unidentified. The study ran its PCR with 60 Vbeta and 13 Jbeta primers. In the authors' workflow: An analysis performed later counted around 80 million unique TCR beta chains (roughly 11 million of them shared). Here immunoSEQ multiplex PCR was the method, and the copy in TCRdb shows in-frame clones only, minus some. The D gene and trimming were derived from the DNA, and the V and J assignments and clone size from that table. There are about 38,000 clones in the sample; 70% to 90% occur only once, and around 10% lies in the top ten. These data come from a study of cytomegalovirus exposure and HLA in healthy donors. About the research overall: Assignment to the Caucasian-associated ancestry cluster applied to approximately 80% of the roughly 400 genotyped donors.

Points from the study as a whole: Serostatus for CMV was the only available immune exposure information. Most CMV-associated TCR beta chains appeared HLA-restricted in a later analysis.

V shed 6 bases and J shed 6 bases, with 12 bases lying between them. Germline CDR1 reads DFQATT; CDR2 reads SNEGSKA (reference sequence). The CDR3 loop spans 11 amino acids. This clonotype was obtained from a middle-aged woman in good health and CMV-seropositive. V gene TRBV20-1 combines with J gene TRBJ2-7; no clear D. The sample taken for sequencing was PBMCs. The CDR3 DNA is TGCAGTGCCCTTTCGCAGTGCGAGCAGTACTTC. This translates into CSALSQCEQYF.